The sequence of this TCR beta chain was determined in a study of memory CD4+ T cells and cytomegalovirus serostatus. Background on the study: Of the healthy Belgian adults, 9 were CMV seropositive and 20 to 30 seronegative.

Germline CDR1 and CDR2: SGHDT and YYEEEE. The CDR3 covers 14 residues. Authors' data handling: After removing out-of-frame reads, over 2 million distinct TCRbeta sequences remained. TCRdb's table, derived via immunoSEQ multiplex PCR, lists solely in-frame clones and lacks some. V and J calls plus clone size are reproduced from that table; the DNA served to infer D and trimming. Here the sample spans 45,000 to 55,000 clones, around 77% being singletons. Single viable CD3+CD4+CD8-CD45RO+ cells were sorted as the memory CD4+ T cells. Donors' CMV status reflects serum IgG against pp150, pp28, p38, p52. Source material: memory CD4+ T cells from blood. The receptor's source is an adult in good health and CMV-seronegative. V is TRBV5-6 and J is TRBJ2-5, with D possibly being TRBD1 or TRBD2 (5 bases each). TRBJ2-7 explains the end of the DNA better; the J call may be wrong. CDR3 in DNA: TGTGCCAGCAGCTCTTGGGACCGAGCCTACGAGCAGTACTTC. Its protein is CASSSWDRAYEQYF.